Below, one T cell receptor (beta chain) is given with its context. Antigen specificity is unknown. This entry belongs to a study of shared clonotypes between healthy human individuals. The CDR3 has 16 residues. The J segment lost 0 bases and the V segment lost 8 bases, leaving 8 bases of the junction unmatched. Germline assignment: CDR1 MNHEY and CDR2 SMNVEV (reference sequence). TCRdb keeps only in-frame clones here, not all; method: immunoSEQ multiplex PCR. The sample shows about 1.1 million clones, 60% to 85% of them seen only once. Findings of the study overall: Of the naive CD4 clonotypes, around 4.9% were shared across a few donors.

The receptor was isolated from a man younger than 35 in good health. Some clones in this sample may be carry-over from other donors' samples. Sequenced sample: memory CD4+ T cells from PBMCs. Subset indicated: CD45RA-negative fraction. The chain employs TRBV27 and TRBJ2-2, with 8 positions matching TRBD1. CDR3 nucleotides: TGTGCCAGCCATTTAGTGGGACAGGCGAACACCGGGGAGCTGTTTTTT. Amino acid sequence: CASHLVGQANTGELFF.